This T cell receptor beta chain was documented in a study of T cell changes during pregnancy in multiple sclerosis. Germline V gene lookup returns CDR1 LNHDA and CDR2 SQIVND (reference sequence). The CDR3 contains 13 residues. The germline V and J ends were trimmed by 3 bases and 6 bases, with 8 bases remaining between them. Sequencing used immunoSEQ multiplex PCR; TCRdb keeps in-frame clones, though not all of them. The sample lists about 38,000 clones; 85% to 95% were seen once. The chain links TRBV19 to TRBJ1-4; D ambiguous. The receptor was derived from a female donor in good health, enrolled as a control in a pregnancy study. The sequencing here drew on CD4+ T cells from peripheral blood mononuclear cells, taken after pregnancy. In DNA form, the CDR3 reads TGTGCCAGTAGTATTCATGTAGATGAAAAACTGTTTTTT. It encodes CASSIHVDEKLFF.